This T cell receptor beta chain comes out of a study of molecular identifiers for immune sequencing clone quantification. TCRdb re-called the PCR reads with MiXCR, one entry per CDR3 protein. The sample carries about 510,000 distinct CDR3 sequences, 20% to 25% recorded once. The CDR3 has 17 amino acids. Germline loops: CDR1 SNHLY, CDR2 FYNNEI. Trimming took 7 bases from V and 4 from J; bases not matched to a gene: 16. Sequencing input: naive CD8+ T cells from blood, with Jurkat cell RNA spiked in. Subset in this sample: FACS-sorted CD8+CD4-CCR7+CD45RA+ naive T cells. This clonotype was obtained from a human donor in good health. Some libraries in this study had Jurkat cell RNA spiked in. This chain connects TRBV2 to TRBJ1-1, with 9 bases that match TRBD1. The CDR3: CASNHPRNRGPSTEAFF. In DNA form, the CDR3 reads TGTGCCAGCAACCATCCGCGGAACAGGGGGCCGAGCACTGAAGCTTTCTTT.